This T cell receptor (beta chain) is from a study of T-cell memory formation after mild COVID-19. Findings and caveats of the study: Contracting CD4+ clones sat mainly in CM and EM; CD8+ in EMRA.

This clonotype came up a few times. The target antigen is unknown. Sample barcodes and UMIs were carried by the TCR alpha and TCR beta cDNA libraries that 5'RACE generated with constant-segment primers. TCRdb redid the calling of the 5' RACE reads with MiXCR, one entry per CDR3 protein. This table holds hundreds of thousands of distinct CDR3 sequences, roughly 17% found once. The CDR3 totals 15 residues. The germline V and J ends were trimmed by 5 bases and 3 bases, with 14 bases remaining between them. Germline V gene lookup returns CDR1 SGHVS and CDR2 FNYEAQ. The chain couples TRBV7-6 to TRBJ2-1, with D possibly matching TRBD1 (5 bases). The sample comprised PBMCs or a T cell subset sorted from them (not recorded which). The clonotype was recovered from an adult woman who had mild COVID-19 (a few samples of this study predate the infection). Cell type and time point are not known. The CDR3 coding sequence is TGTGCCAGCAGCCCCAGGGAAGGGGTCTACAATGAGCAGTTCTTC. Protein product: CASSPREGVYNEQFF.